A selection of T cell receptor beta chains follows, all from one sample in a study of technical replicates of blood from a handful of donors. Clones were sequenced by immunoSEQ multiplex PCR, and TCRdb holds only the in-frame ones, with some missing. The table has approximately 70,000 clones, roughly 93% seen once. Sequencing was carried out using T cells isolated from PBMCs. The receptors stem from a human donor in good health. Each CDR3 is given with its conserved first and last residue. Fields, in order: D gene, J gene, V gene, clone size, CDR3 DNA, CDR3 protein. A D gene is named only where the DNA matches it firmly. The size of a clone is reported for some rows only, either as once, few or many, or as a class for expanded clones.

NA | TRBJ1-5 | TRBV7-9 | NA | TGTGCCAGCCGATACAGGGAACTCCAGCCCCAGCATTTT | CASRYRELQPQHF
NA | TRBJ1-4 | TRBV23-1 | NA | TGCGCCAGCAGTCAATCGGGGCAGGGAAATGAAAAACTGTTTTTT | CASSQSGQGNEKLFF
NA | TRBJ2-7 | TRBV5-8 | NA | TGTGCCAGCAGCCTGTACGAGCAGTACTTC | CASSLYEQYF
NA | TRBJ2-7 | TRBV25-1 | NA | TGTGCCAGCAGTGAAGTATTTGGGCCTTCCTACGAGCAGTACTTC | CASSEVFGPSYEQYF
NA | TRBJ1-5 | TRBV19 | NA | TGTGCCAGTAGTTTCCAGACTGGCGTTGGGTTTCAGCCCCAGCATTTT | CASSFQTGVGFQPQHF
NA | TRBJ1-2 | TRBV14 | NA | TGTGCCAGCAGCCAAGAGAGGGGACTCTATGGCTACACCTTC | CASSQERGLYGYTF
NA | TRBJ2-2 | TRBV7-9 | NA | TGTGCCAGCAGCCAACTAGGCGGGAACACCGGGGAGCTGTTTTTT | CASSQLGGNTGELFF
TRBD2 | TRBJ2-5 | TRBV5-4 | NA | TGTGCCAGCAGTACTCCGGGACTAGCGGGAGGTCTTTCAGAGACCCAGTACTTC | CASSTPGLAGGLSETQYF
NA | TRBJ2-7 | TRBV27 | NA | TGTGCCAGCAGTTTATCAAGAGGAGGAGAGCAGTACTTC | CASSLSRGGEQYF
NA | TRBJ1-1 | TRBV15 | once | TGTGCCACCAGCAGAGACAACATGAACACTGAAGCTTTCTTT | CATSRDNMNTEAFF
TRBD1 | TRBJ1-5 | TRBV28 | NA | TGTGCCAGCAGTTTAGGGGACAGGGGCAATCAGCCCCAGCATTTT | CASSLGDRGNQPQHF
NA | TRBJ2-1 | TRBV13 | once | TGTGCCAGCAGCTCCCCCAACAATGAGCAGTTCTTC | CASSSPNNEQFF
NA | TRBJ1-1 | TRBV29-1 | NA | TGCAGCGTTGAAAAGGGGTTGGGCACTGAAGCTTTCTTT | CSVEKGLGTEAFF
TRBD2 | TRBJ2-1 | TRBV7-8 | NA | TGTGCCAGCAGACCGGGACTAGCGGGGTACAATGAGCAGTTCTTC | CASRPGLAGYNEQFF
NA | TRBJ2-2 | TRBV19 | NA | TGTGCCAGTAGTACCTGGGACTGGCTCACCGGGGAGCTGTTTTTT | CASSTWDWLTGELFF
NA | TRBJ1-5 | TRBV6-1 | NA | TGTGCCAGCAGAACCGACATACTTAGCAATCAGCCCCAGCATTTT | CASRTDILSNQPQHF